The source of this TCR beta chain is a study of cytomegalovirus exposure and HLA in healthy donors. Study background: Caucasian-associated ancestry cluster membership applied to about 80% of nearly 400 genotyped donors.

Germline CDR1 reads SEHNR; CDR2 reads FQNEAQ (reference sequence). The CDR3 runs to 11 residues. PCR used 60 Vbeta primers and 13 Jbeta primers. Produced via immunoSEQ multiplex PCR; TCRdb's table is partial and in-frame only. The table has roughly 200,000 clones, 75% to 90% seen once. Findings and caveats of the study: Rarity marked most TCR sequences, yet some public TCRs occurred in many donors.

In regard to this clone: Its cognate antigen is unknown. The junction differs from germline at one of its ends, possibly a read error.

Donors were nominally healthy when sampled, though unrecorded immune exposures were likely. Sequencing was carried out using PBMCs. The chain is built from TRBV7-9 and TRBJ1-1; D uncertain. This sequence was found in a woman aged 25-40 years in good health and CMV-seronegative. The CDR3 DNA reads as TGTTCCAGCAGCTTGAGGACTGAAGCTTTCTTT. Translating it yields CSSSLRTEAFF.